The clone carrying this T cell receptor (beta chain) was seen ten or more times. The antigen remains unidentified. The data stem from a study of molecular identifiers for immune sequencing clone quantification. General study findings and limits: Single-cell amounts of spiked Jurkat TCR RNA were reportedly detectable among over 750,000 naive cells.

CDR1 is SQVTM and CDR2 is ANQGSEA in the germline V gene. The CDR3 loop spans 14 amino acids. Trimming took 2 bases from V and 3 from J; bases not matched to a gene: 2. Each CDR3 protein is one row after TCRdb ran MiXCR on the PCR reads. The sample includes about 63,000 distinct CDR3 sequences, around a fifth seen only once; the top ten take about 1.3%. The TCR comes from a human donor in good health. Some libraries in this study had Jurkat cell RNA spiked in. The chain uses TRBV29-1 and TRBJ2-7; TRBD2 matches 12 bases. The sample taken for sequencing was naive CD8+ T cells from blood, with Jurkat cell RNA spiked in. The subset is: FACS-sorted CD8+CD4-CCR7+CD45RA+ naive T cells. CDR3 region: CSVEMGLAGYEQYF. CDR3 bases: TGCAGCGTTGAAATGGGACTAGCGGGCTACGAGCAGTACTTC.